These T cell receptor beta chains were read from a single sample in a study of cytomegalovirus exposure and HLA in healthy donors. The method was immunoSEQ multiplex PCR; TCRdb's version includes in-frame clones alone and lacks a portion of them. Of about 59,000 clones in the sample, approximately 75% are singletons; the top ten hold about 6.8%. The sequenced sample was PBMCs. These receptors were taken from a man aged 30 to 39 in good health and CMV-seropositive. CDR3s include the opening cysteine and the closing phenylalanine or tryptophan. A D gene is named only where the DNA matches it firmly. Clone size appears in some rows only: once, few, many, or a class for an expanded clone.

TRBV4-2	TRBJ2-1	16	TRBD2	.	CASSQGGTSSYNEQFF	TGTGCCAGCAGCCAAGGGGGGACTAGCAGCTACAATGAGCAGTTCTTC
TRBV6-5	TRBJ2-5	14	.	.	CASSPGHNQETQYF	TGTGCCAGCAGTCCGGGACATAACCAAGAGACCCAGTACTTC
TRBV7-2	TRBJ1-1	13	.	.	CASSPKGGTEAFF	TGTGCCAGCAGCCCCAAAGGGGGAACCGAAGCTTTCTTT
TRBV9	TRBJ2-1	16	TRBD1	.	CASSPRGRQGGFEQFF	TGTGCCAGCAGCCCGCGCGGGAGACAGGGGGGATTTGAGCAGTTCTTC
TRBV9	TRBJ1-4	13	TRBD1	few	CASSGTGGEKLFF	TGTGCCAGCAGCGGCACAGGGGGTGAAAAACTGTTTTTT
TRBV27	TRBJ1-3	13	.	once	CASRGRPGNTIYF	TGTGCCAGCAGGGGCAGGCCAGGAAACACCATATATTTT
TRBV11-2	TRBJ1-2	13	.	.	CASSPDRMRSYTF	TGTGCCAGCAGCCCAGACAGGATGAGAAGCTACACCTTC
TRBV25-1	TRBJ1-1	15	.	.	CASSEPGSSGTEAFF	TGTGCCAGCAGTGAACCAGGCAGTTCGGGGACTGAAGCTTTCTTT
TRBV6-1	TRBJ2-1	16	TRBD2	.	CASSEADGRGSNEQFF	TGTGCCAGCAGTGAAGCGGATGGGCGGGGGAGCAATGAGCAGTTCTTC
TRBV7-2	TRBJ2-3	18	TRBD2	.	CASSVSGTSGGAIDTQYF	TGTGCCAGCAGCGTGTCCGGGACTAGCGGGGGGGCGATAGATACGCAGTATTTT
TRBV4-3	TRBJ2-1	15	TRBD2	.	CASSRLAGPYNEQFF	TGCGCCAGCAGCCGACTAGCGGGGCCTTACAATGAGCAGTTCTTC
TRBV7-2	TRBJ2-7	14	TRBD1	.	CASSYTGGLDEQYF	TGTGCCAGCAGCTATACAGGGGGCCTGGACGAGCAGTACTTC
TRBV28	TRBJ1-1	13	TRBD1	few	CASSHNRGRAAFF	TGTGCCAGCAGTCACAACAGGGGGAGGGCAGCTTTCTTT
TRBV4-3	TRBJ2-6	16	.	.	CASSQDVGSGANVLTF	TGCGCCAGCAGCCAAGATGTCGGCTCTGGGGCCAACGTCCTGACTTTC
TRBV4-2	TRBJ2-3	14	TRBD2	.	CASNRAGTTDTQYF	TGTGCCAGCAACCGAGCGGGGACCACAGATACGCAGTATTTT
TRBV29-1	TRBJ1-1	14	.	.	CSVDSEPANTEAFF	TGCAGCGTTGATTCGGAGCCAGCTAACACTGAAGCTTTCTTT
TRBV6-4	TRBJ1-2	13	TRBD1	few	CASKDRADYGYTF	TGTGCCAGCAAGGACAGGGCGGACTATGGCTACACCTTC
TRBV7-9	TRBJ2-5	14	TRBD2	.	CASSFGRGRETQYF	TGTGCCAGCAGCTTCGGGAGGGGACGGGAGACCCAGTACTTC
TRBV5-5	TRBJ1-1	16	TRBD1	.	CASSLAGQGLGTEAFF	TGTGCCAGCAGCTTGGCGGGACAGGGATTGGGCACTGAAGCTTTCTTT
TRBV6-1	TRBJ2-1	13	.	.	CASSATRVDEQFF	TGTGCCAGCAGTGCAACCAGGGTGGATGAGCAGTTCTTC
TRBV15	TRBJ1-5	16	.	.	CATSRDRLSGNQPQHF	TGTGCCACCAGCAGAGATCGCCTGTCGGGCAATCAGCCCCAGCATTTT
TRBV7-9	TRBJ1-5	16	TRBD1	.	CASSSLTGGSEQPQHF	TGTGCCAGCAGCAGCCTGACAGGGGGCTCTGAGCAGCCCCAGCATTTT
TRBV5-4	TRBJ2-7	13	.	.	CASSLEPRFEQYF	TGTGCCAGCAGCCTGGAGCCGCGGTTCGAGCAGTACTTC
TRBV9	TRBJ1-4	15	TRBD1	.	CASSGRTGGGEKLFF	TGTGCCAGCAGCGGCCGCACAGGGGGCGGTGAAAAACTGTTTTTT
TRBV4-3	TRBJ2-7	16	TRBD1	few	CASSQQYRDRGRIQYF	TGCGCCAGCAGCCAACAATACCGGGACAGGGGGCGAATACAGTACTTC
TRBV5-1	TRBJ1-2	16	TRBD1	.	CASSLTSAGGGEGYTF	TGCGCCAGCAGCTTGACCAGCGCCGGAGGGGGCGAAGGCTACACCTTC
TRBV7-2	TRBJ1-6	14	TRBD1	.	CASSWGQGISPLHF	TGTGCCAGCAGCTGGGGACAGGGGATTTCACCCCTCCACTTT
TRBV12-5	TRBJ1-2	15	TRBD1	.	CASGPRTGPERGYTF	TGTGCTAGTGGTCCCCGGACAGGGCCGGAACGGGGCTACACCTTC
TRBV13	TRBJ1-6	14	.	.	CASSSPDTYSPLHF	TGTGCCAGCAGCTCGCCGGACACATATTCACCCCTCCACTTT
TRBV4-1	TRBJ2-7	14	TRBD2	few	CASSQSRGAYEQYF	TGCGCCAGCAGCCAGAGTCGGGGGGCCTACGAGCAGTACTTC
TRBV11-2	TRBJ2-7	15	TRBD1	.	CASRRPGTGLPEQYF	TGTGCCAGCAGGCGTCCGGGGACAGGGCTCCCCGAGCAGTACTTC
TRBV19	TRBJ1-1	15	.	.	CASSSRTVPNTEAFF	TGTGCCAGTAGTTCACGGACAGTCCCGAACACTGAAGCTTTCTTT
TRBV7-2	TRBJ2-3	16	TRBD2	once	CASSSRLAGVADTQYF	TGTGCCAGCAGCTCAAGACTAGCGGGGGTCGCAGATACGCAGTATTTT
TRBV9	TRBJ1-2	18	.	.	CASSPRFGSGRVNYGYTF	TGTGCCAGCAGCCCCCGATTTGGGAGTGGTAGAGTGAACTATGGCTACACCTTC
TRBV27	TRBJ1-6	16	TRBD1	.	CASSLSSGGAWSPLHF	TGTGCCAGCAGTCTATCATCAGGGGGCGCTTGGTCACCCCTCCACTTT
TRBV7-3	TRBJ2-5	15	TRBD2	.	CASSKGTSGAETQYF	TGTGCCAGCAGCAAAGGGACTAGCGGGGCGGAGACCCAGTACTTC
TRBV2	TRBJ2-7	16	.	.	CASSDGGAVLSYERYF	TGTGCCAGCAGTGATGGGGGGGCAGTCCTTTCCTACGAGCGGTACTTC
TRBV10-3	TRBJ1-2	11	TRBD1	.	CASNRGRGYTF	TGTGCCAGTAACAGGGGTAGGGGCTACACCTTC
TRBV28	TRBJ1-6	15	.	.	CASSFGGIRGSPLHF	TGTGCCAGCAGTTTCGGAGGGATAAGAGGTTCACCCCTCCACTTT
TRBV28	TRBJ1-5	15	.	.	CASSLSPISNQPQHF	TGTGCCAGCAGTTTATCCCCCATTAGCAATCAGCCCCAGCATTTT
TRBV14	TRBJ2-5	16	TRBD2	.	CASSLGLAGDQETQYF	TGTGCCAGCAGCCTGGGACTAGCGGGGGACCAAGAGACCCAGTACTTC
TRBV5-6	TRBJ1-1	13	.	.	CASSWQGSTEAFF	TGTGCCAGCAGCTGGCAGGGGAGCACTGAAGCTTTCTTT
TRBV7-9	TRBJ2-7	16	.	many	CASSPQQKFPSYEQYF	TGTGCCAGCAGCCCACAACAGAAGTTCCCTTCCTACGAGCAGTACTTC
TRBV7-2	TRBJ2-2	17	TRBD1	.	CASSFSIDTGATGELFF	TGTGCCAGCAGCTTCTCCATTGATACAGGGGCCACCGGGGAGCTGTTTTTT
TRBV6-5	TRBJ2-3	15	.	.	CASSYAAAPTDTQYF	TGTGCCAGCAGTTACGCGGCAGCACCCACAGATACGCAGTATTTT